The present TCR beta chain was sequenced within a study of vaccination and CD4 T cells after COVID-19. Background on the study: Overlapping peptides of the spike proteins of SARS-CoV-2, HCoV-NL63, HCoV-OC43 and HCoV-229E were used for cell stimulation. Findings and limits, study-wide: The authors identified 304 of 307 vaccine-specific clones in convalescent patients as spike mono-reactive.

Sequencing of the DNA from cultured CD4+ T cells was carried out with the Oncomine TCR Beta short-read assay. TCRdb recomputed calls from the PCR reads with MiXCR, one row per CDR3 protein. In the table there are around 5,000 distinct CDR3 sequences, about 40% of which are singletons. The treatment denotes: 10-day PBMC culture with coronavirus spike peptide pools or control peptides (ViraFEST assay). Approximately 2 million PBMCs were grown per well alongside approximately 9.4 IU/ml IL-2 and approximately 9.8 ug/ml peptide pools. This clonotype was picked up a small number of times. Its specificity is unknown. This CDR3 is built from 13 residues. Germline V CDR1 and CDR2: DFQATT, SNEGSKA (reference sequence). V was clipped by 6 bases and J by 2 bases, with 13 bases between them.

This specimen was CD4+ T cells from blood, cultured in vitro, taken after SARS-CoV-2 vaccination. This receptor was taken from a human donor who had recovered from COVID-19. V and J are TRBV20-1 and TRBJ1-2, with D perhaps TRBD1 (6 bases). CDR3: CSAQQGANYGYTF. The CDR3 DNA sequence: TGCAGTGCCCAACAGGGTGCGAACTATGGCTACACCTTC.